The 8 T cell receptor beta chains given below trace back to one sample, sequenced in a study of blood T cell repertoires in COVID-19. Produced via immunoSEQ multiplex PCR; TCRdb's table is partial and in-frame only. In the table there are more than 200,000 clones, approximately 81% of which are singletons. The source material was peripheral blood. The receptors derive from a man in his sixties with acute or convalescent COVID-19.

V and J are TRBV6-5 and TRBJ1-1, with D hard to call. Deletions cut 6 bases from V and 1 base from J, with 9 bases between. Germline V CDR1 and CDR2: MNHEY, SVGAGI. The CDR3 contains 13 residues. CDR3 coding DNA: TGTGCCAGCAGCTCGGGAGCGAACACTGAAGCTTTCTTT. Translated, it gives CASSSGANTEAFF.

The chain couples TRBV19 to TRBJ2-1; 8 bases match TRBD2. V shed 3 bases, J shed 2 bases, and the junction held 3 bases outside the gene matches. Germline V gives CDR1 LNHDA, CDR2 SQIVND (reference sequence). The CDR3 consists of 15 residues. The chain's CDR3 is CASSIGLAPYNEQFF. The DNA of the CDR3 is TGTGCCAGTAGTATTGGACTAGCCCCCTACAATGAGCAGTTCTTC.

The rearrangement links TRBV5-1 to TRBJ1-1, with D possibly being TRBD1 (6 bases). The ends were cut back, 0 bases at V and 1 base at J, with 19 bases in the middle. Germline CDR1 SGHRS, CDR2 YFSETQ. This CDR3 region has 18 residues. Here the CDR3 DNA reads TGCGCCAGCAGCTTGGAGGCCCGGGACACGACCCGGAACACTGAAGCTTTCTTT. Translation gives CASSLEARDTTRNTEAFF.

CDR3 bases: TGTGCCAGCAGCTCTCCAGGGACTAGCTCCTACAATGAGCAGTTCTTC. Its protein is CASSSPGTSSYNEQFF. The chain links TRBV11-3 to TRBJ2-1, with TRBD2 matching 8 bases. The V and J ends lost 4 bases and 0 bases, in that order; junction bases with no gene match: 5. The CDR3 consists of 16 residues. Looked up from germline, CDR1 is SGHNT and CDR2 is YENEEA.

V gene TRBV5-1 combines with J gene TRBJ1-2, with TRBD1 as a possible D gene (6 bases). Trimming took 0 bases from V and 3 from J, leaving 6 bases between them. This CDR3 comprises 13 residues. The germline gives CDR1 SGHRS, CDR2 YFSETQ. The CDR3 DNA sequence: TGCGCCAGCAGCTTGGGGACAGACTATGGCTACACCTTC. Translated, it gives CASSLGTDYGYTF.

The chain has TRBV4-1 and TRBJ2-7; D is perhaps TRBD1 (5 bases). The germline gives CDR1 MGHRA, CDR2 YSYEKL. V lost 8 bases and J lost 3, with 14 bases in between. The CDR3 spans 13 residues. CDR3 sequence reads: CASAQGSGYEQYF. The CDR3 region has the DNA TGCGCCAGCGCTCAGGGATCGGGCTACGAGCAGTACTTC.

This clone was recorded only once. The chain uses TRBV19 and TRBJ2-3; 9 bases fit TRBD2. The ends lost 7 bases at V and 0 bases at J; junction bases unmatched: 5. CDR1 and CDR2 (germline): LNHDA, SQIVND (reference sequence). CDR3 length equals 15 residues. CDR3 in amino acids: CASKRTSASTDTQYF. The CDR3 DNA reads as TGTGCCAGTAAACGGACTAGCGCTAGCACAGATACGCAGTATTTT. The whole variable domain, filled in from reference TRBV19 and TRBJ2-3, reads DGGITQSPKYLFRKEGQNVTLSCEQNLNHDAMYWYRQDPGQGLRLIYYSQIVNDFQKGDIAEGYSVSREKKESFPLTVTSAQKNPTAFYLCASKRTSASTDTQYFGPGTRLTVL.

The chain carries TRBV4-2 and TRBJ2-7; 11 nucleotides line up with TRBD2. Germline trimming cut 5 bases from V and 4 bases from J; bases unmatched to any gene: 7. Germline CDR1 is LGHNA and CDR2 is YNFKEQ. The CDR3 runs 15 residues. The CDR3 DNA reads TGTGCCAGCAGCAGTGGACTAGCGGGTGGATACGAGCAGTACTTC. Translated: CASSSGLAGGYEQYF.